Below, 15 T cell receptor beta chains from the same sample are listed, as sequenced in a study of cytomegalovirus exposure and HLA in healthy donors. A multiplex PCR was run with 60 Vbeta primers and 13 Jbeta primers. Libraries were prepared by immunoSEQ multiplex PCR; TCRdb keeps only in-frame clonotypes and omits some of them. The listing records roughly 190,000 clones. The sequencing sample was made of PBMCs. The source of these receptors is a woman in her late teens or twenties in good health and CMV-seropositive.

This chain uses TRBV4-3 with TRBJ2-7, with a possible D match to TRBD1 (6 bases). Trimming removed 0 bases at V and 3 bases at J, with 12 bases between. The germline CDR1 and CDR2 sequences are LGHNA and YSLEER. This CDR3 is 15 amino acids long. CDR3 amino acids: CASSQDRGQHYEQYF. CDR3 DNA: TGCGCCAGCAGCCAAGATAGAGGACAGCACTACGAGCAGTACTTC.

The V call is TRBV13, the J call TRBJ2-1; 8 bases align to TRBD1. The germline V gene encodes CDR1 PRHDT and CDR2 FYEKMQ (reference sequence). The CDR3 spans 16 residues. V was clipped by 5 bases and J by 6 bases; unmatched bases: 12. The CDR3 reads CASSTAGGAGVNEQFF. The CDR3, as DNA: TGTGCCAGCAGCACGGCAGGGGGCGCCGGGGTCAATGAGCAGTTCTTC. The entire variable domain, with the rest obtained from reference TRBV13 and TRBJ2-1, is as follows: AAGVIQSPRHLIKEKRETATLKCYPIPRHDTVYWYQQGPGQDPQFLISFYEKMQSDKGSIPDRFSAQQFSDYHSELNMSSLELGDSALYFCASSTAGGAGVNEQFFGPGTRLTVL.

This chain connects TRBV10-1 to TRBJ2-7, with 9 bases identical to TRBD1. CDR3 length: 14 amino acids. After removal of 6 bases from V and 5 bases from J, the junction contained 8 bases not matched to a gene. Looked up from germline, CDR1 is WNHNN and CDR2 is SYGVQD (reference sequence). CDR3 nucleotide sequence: TGCGCCAGCAGCGGGACAGGGACTACCCACGAGCAGTACTTC. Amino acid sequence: CASSGTGTTHEQYF.

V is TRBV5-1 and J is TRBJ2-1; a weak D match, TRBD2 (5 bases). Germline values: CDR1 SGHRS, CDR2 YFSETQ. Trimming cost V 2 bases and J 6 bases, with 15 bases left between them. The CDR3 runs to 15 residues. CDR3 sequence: CASSFDPNEGNEQFF. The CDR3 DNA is TGCGCCAGCAGCTTCGACCCGAACGAGGGCAATGAGCAGTTCTTC.

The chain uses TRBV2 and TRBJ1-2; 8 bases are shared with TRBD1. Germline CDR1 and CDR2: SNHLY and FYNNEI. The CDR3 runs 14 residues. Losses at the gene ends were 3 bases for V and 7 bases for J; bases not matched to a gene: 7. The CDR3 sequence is CASSDDRGVGGYTF. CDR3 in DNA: TGTGCCAGCAGTGACGACAGGGGAGTAGGTGGCTACACCTTC.

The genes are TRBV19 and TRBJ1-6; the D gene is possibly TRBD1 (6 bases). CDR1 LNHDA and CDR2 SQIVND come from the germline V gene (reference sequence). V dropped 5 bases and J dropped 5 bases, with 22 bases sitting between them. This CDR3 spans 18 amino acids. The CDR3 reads CASSEGGWTSTDNSPLHF. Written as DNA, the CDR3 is TGTGCCAGTAGTGAAGGGGGATGGACTTCTACTGATAATTCACCCCTCCACTTT.

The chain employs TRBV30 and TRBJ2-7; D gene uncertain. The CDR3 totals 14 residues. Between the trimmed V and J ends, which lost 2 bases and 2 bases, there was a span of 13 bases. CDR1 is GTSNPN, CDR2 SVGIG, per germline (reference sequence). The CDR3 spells CAWSSSENAYEQYF. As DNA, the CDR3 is TGTGCCTGGAGTTCCTCGGAGAACGCCTACGAGCAGTACTTC.

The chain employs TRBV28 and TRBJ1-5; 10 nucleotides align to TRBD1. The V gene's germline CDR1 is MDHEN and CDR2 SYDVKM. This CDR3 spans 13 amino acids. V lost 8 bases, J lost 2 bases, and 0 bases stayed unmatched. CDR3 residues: CASGQGGNQPQHF. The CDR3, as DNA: TGTGCCAGCGGACAGGGGGGCAATCAGCCCCAGCATTTT.

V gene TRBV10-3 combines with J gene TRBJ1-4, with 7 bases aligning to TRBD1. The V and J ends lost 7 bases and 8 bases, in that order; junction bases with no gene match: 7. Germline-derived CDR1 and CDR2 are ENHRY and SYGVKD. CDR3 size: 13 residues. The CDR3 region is CAITGGRLEKLFF. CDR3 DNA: TGTGCCATCACAGGGGGGCGTTTAGAAAAACTGTTTTTT.

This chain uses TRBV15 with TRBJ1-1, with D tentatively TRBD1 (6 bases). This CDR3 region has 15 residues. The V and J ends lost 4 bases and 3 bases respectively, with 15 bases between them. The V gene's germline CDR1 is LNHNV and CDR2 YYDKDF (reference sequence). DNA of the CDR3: TGTGCCACCAGCACCCCGCGGGGGCTCTACACTGAAGCTTTCTTT. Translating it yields CATSTPRGLYTEAFF.

In nucleotides, the CDR3 is TGTGCCAGCAGCTACGGGACTAGCGGCTACGAGCAGTACTTC. Encoded protein: CASSYGTSGYEQYF. V and J are TRBV11-3 and TRBJ2-7; 11 bases line up with TRBD2. J lost 3 bases, V lost 4 bases, and 2 bases had no gene match. The germline CDR1 and CDR2 sequences are SGHNT and YENEEA. CDR3 size: 14 residues.

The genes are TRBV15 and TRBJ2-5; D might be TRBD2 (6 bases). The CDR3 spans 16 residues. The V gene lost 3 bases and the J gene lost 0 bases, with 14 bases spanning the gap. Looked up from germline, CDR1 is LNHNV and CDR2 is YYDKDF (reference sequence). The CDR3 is CATSRGSAGNQETQYF. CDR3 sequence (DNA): TGTGCCACCAGCAGGGGGTCGGCGGGAAACCAAGAGACCCAGTACTTC.

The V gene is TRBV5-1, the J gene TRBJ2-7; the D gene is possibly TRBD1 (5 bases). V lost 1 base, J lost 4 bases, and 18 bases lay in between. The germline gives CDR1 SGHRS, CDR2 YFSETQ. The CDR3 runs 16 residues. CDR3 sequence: CASSLQAAGLTYEQYF. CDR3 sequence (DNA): TGCGCCAGCAGCTTGCAGGCCGCAGGGTTGACATACGAGCAGTACTTC. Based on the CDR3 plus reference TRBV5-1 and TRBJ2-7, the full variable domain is KAGVTQTPRYLIKTRGQQVTLSCSPISGHRSVSWYQQTPGQGLQFLFEYFSETQRNKGNFPGRFSGRQFSNSRSEMNVSTLELGDSALYLCASSLQAAGLTYEQYFGPGTRLTVT.

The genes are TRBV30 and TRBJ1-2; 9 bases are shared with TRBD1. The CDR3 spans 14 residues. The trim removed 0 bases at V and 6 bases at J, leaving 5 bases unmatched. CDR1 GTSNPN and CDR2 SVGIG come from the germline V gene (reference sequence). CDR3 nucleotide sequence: TGTGCCTGGAGTGTTCAAGGGGACAGGGATGGCTACACCTTC. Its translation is CAWSVQGDRDGYTF.

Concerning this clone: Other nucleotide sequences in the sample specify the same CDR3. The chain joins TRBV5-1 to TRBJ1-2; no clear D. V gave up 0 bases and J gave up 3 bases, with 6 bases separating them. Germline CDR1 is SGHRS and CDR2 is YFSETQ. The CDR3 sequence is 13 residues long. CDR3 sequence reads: CASSLGGDYGYTF. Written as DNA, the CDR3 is TGCGCCAGCAGCTTGGGAGGTGACTATGGCTACACCTTC.